The rows below give T cell receptor beta chains drawn from one sample of a study of beta chain features in type 1 diabetes. Repertoires were generated with immunoSEQ multiplex PCR, while TCRdb's copy carries only in-frame clones and drops some. The sample includes roughly 610,000 clones, around 15% of them seen just once. The sequenced sample was naive CD4+ T cells from blood. Receptors were obtained from a man between 18 and 35 years old in good health. CDR3s include the opening cysteine and the closing phenylalanine or tryptophan. Fields, in order: V gene, D gene, clone size, J gene, CDR3 protein, CDR3 DNA. A D gene is named only where the DNA matches it firmly. The size entry is marked missing in some rows and otherwise reads once, few, many or a size class.

TRBV4-2	NA	NA	TRBJ2-3	CASSQDGAGASTDTQYF	TGTGCCAGCAGCCAAGATGGGGCGGGCGCTAGCACAGATACGCAGTATTTT
TRBV28	NA	NA	TRBJ2-5	CASGRGGQETQYF	TGTGCCAGCGGCAGGGGGGGGCAAGAGACCCAGTACTTC
TRBV7-9	TRBD2	NA	TRBJ2-3	CASSFQAGRTDTQYF	TGTGCCAGCAGCTTCCAAGCGGGGCGCACAGATACGCAGTATTTT
TRBV12-1	NA	NA	TRBJ1-5	CASSFQVQPQHF	TGTGCCAGCAGCTTTCAGGTTCAGCCCCAGCATTTT
TRBV4-2	TRBD1	NA	TRBJ2-3	CASSLRDRATPDTQYF	TGTGCCAGCAGCCTCCGGGACAGGGCCACCCCAGATACGCAGTATTTT
TRBV6-1	NA	few	TRBJ1-5	CASSNRVSGNQPQHF	TGTGCCAGCAGTAACAGGGTTTCGGGCAATCAGCCCCAGCATTTT
TRBV6-1	TRBD1	NA	TRBJ2-3	CASKGGQAAWDTQYF	TGTGCCAGCAAAGGGGGACAGGCGGCTTGGGATACGCAGTATTTT
TRBV28	NA	NA	TRBJ1-5	CASSLSPGDSNQPQHF	TGTGCCAGCAGTTTGAGTCCGGGGGATAGCAATCAGCCCCAGCATTTT
TRBV6-1	NA	few	TRBJ2-2	CASIYGGPGELFF	TGTGCCAGCATCTACGGGGGCCCCGGGGAGCTGTTTTTT
TRBV28	NA	few	TRBJ1-1	CASINLSAGKNTEAFF	TGTGCCAGCATAAATCTCTCGGCTGGGAAAAACACTGAAGCTTTCTTT
TRBV19	TRBD2	few	TRBJ2-7	CASSIRVVAGAYSYEQYF	TGTGCCAGTAGTATAAGGGTGGTAGCGGGAGCCTACTCCTACGAGCAGTACTTC
TRBV6-5	TRBD1	few	TRBJ2-7	CASSLDRVSYEQYF	TGTGCCAGCAGCCTGGACAGGGTTTCCTACGAGCAGTACTTC
TRBV30	NA	NA	TRBJ2-3	CAWSKSPGTRTDTQYF	TGTGCCTGGAGTAAATCCCCAGGGACGCGCACAGATACGCAGTATTTT
TRBV5-6	NA	NA	TRBJ2-1	CASSLRQYNEQFF	TGTGCCAGCAGCTTGCGGCAGTACAATGAGCAGTTCTTC
TRBV2	NA	NA	TRBJ2-5	CASSERWTGRSRVTQYF	TGTGCCAGCAGTGAAAGGTGGACGGGACGGAGCCGAGTGACCCAGTACTTC
TRBV7-9	TRBD1	many	TRBJ2-4	CASSPPGQGSINIQYF	TGTGCCAGCAGCCCTCCGGGACAGGGTAGTATAAACATTCAGTACTTC
TRBV7-6	NA	NA	TRBJ2-2	CASSLVGSGELFF	TGTGCCAGCAGCTTAGTCGGGTCCGGGGAGCTGTTTTTT
TRBV7-9	NA	few	TRBJ1-3	CASSRGLSGNTIYF	TGTGCCAGCAGCCGGGGGTTATCTGGAAACACCATATATTTT
TRBV7-9	TRBD1	NA	TRBJ1-4	CASSFGDRGRSNEKLFF	TGTGCCAGCAGCTTCGGGGACAGGGGGCGTTCTAATGAAAAACTGTTTTTT
TRBV7-2	NA	NA	TRBJ2-7	CASSLVSGLFSSYEQYF	TGTGCCAGCAGCTTAGTGTCGGGGCTATTTAGCTCCTACGAGCAGTACTTC
TRBV7-3	NA	few	TRBJ2-5	CASSRGTARFRETQYF	TGTGCCAGCAGCCGCGGGACAGCGAGGTTTCGGGAGACCCAGTACTTC
TRBV7-9	NA	NA	TRBJ1-5	CASSFTGGEPQHF	TGTGCCAGCAGCTTCACGGGAGGGGAGCCCCAGCATTTT
TRBV7-6	NA	NA	TRBJ2-3	CASSPRFSGWGTDTQYF	TGTGCCAGCAGCCCCCGTTTCTCGGGTTGGGGCACAGATACGCAGTATTTT
TRBV30	NA	NA	TRBJ1-5	CAWSKGVPQHF	TGTGCCTGGAGTAAGGGGGTCCCCCAGCATTTT
TRBV9	TRBD1	NA	TRBJ2-6	CASSVTGAGANVLTF	TGTGCCAGCAGCGTCACAGGGGCTGGGGCCAACGTCCTGACTTTC
TRBV7-2	TRBD2	NA	TRBJ2-4	CASSLGGLAGFKNIQYF	TGTGCCAGCAGCTTAGGGGGACTAGCGGGATTCAAAAACATTCAGTACTTC
TRBV5-1	TRBD1	NA	TRBJ1-2	CASSPTGIGYTF	TGCGCCAGCAGCCCGACAGGGATTGGCTACACCTTC